The 13 T cell receptor beta chains below were found in one sample sequenced in a study of CD8 T cells in ankylosing spondylitis (dated by TCRdb to 2016 to 2017). No antigen has been identified for these receptors. The method behind the library was 5' RACE. Sequencing was carried out with an Illumina HiSeq 2500. TCRdb reworked the public reads: Q25 trimming with fastp, MiXCR clone assembly, productive beta chains retained. Entries that share a CDR3 protein sequence are merged under the most common genes and DNA. The sample table contains some 800,000 distinct CDR3 sequences; only one count was recorded for about 10% of them. The ten largest clones represent under 0.6% of the sample. The full study reports these points: Blood from ankylosing spondylitis patients appeared to be characterized by a TCR beta motif composed of about eight highly homologous amino acid variants.

The sequencing sample was made of blood, either unsorted or a sorted T cell fraction (not recorded which). The receptor set was obtained from a male donor with ankylosing spondylitis.

In this sample, this clonotype turned up many times. The chain is built from TRBV20-1 and TRBJ2-1; 7 nucleotides align to TRBD1. The CDR3 is 12 amino acids. Trimming removed 6 bases from V and 9 bases from J; junction bases left unmatched: 8. Germline assignment: CDR1 DFQATT and CDR2 SNEGSKA (reference sequence). CDR3 sequence (DNA): TGCAGTGCCACAAACCAGGGGGTTGAGCAGTTCTTC. Protein sequence: CSATNQGVEQFF.

This chain connects TRBV27 to TRBJ2-5; D gene unclear. Germline loops: CDR1 MNHEY, CDR2 SMNVEV (reference sequence). Deletions cut 3 bases from V and 6 bases from J, with 11 bases between. The CDR3 runs to 13 residues. CDR3 region: CASSLGPMKTQYF. CDR3 bases: TGTGCCAGCAGTTTGGGCCCTATGAAGACCCAGTACTTC.

This clonotype was picked up a small number of times. The V and J genes are TRBV4-2 and TRBJ2-1; TRBD2 agrees at 8 bases. Germline loops: CDR1 LGHNA, CDR2 YNFKEQ. The CDR3 consists of 15 residues. V lost 1 base and J lost 4; bases outside the gene matches: 3. CDR3 in amino acids: CASSQGSGDYNEQFF. In DNA form, the CDR3 reads TGTGCCAGCAGCCAAGGTAGCGGGGATTACAATGAGCAGTTCTTC.

This clonotype was recorded a few times. This chain uses TRBV7-2 with TRBJ2-1, with 9 bases aligning to TRBD1. Germline V gene data show CDR1 as SGHTA and CDR2 as FQGNSA. Trimming at V came to 5 bases and at J to 7 bases, leaving 9 bases not matched to a gene. The CDR3 length is 15 residues. CDR3 DNA sequence: TGTGCCAGCAGCCTTACAGGACAGGGGCAAAATGAGCAGTTCTTC. Residues: CASSLTGQGQNEQFF.

This clonotype was seen only a few times. V usage is TRBV7-3 and J usage is TRBJ2-1; 12 bases line up with TRBD1. Germline-derived CDR1 and CDR2 are SGHTA and FQGTGA. The CDR3 has 16 amino acids. After removal of 5 bases from V and 8 bases from J, the junction contained 10 bases not matched to a gene. The CDR3 loop is CASSPKGTGGIYEQFF. CDR3 DNA: TGTGCCAGCAGCCCAAAAGGGACAGGGGGCATTTATGAGCAGTTCTTC.

J is TRBJ1-2 and V is TRBV30, with D unresolved. Germline lookup yields CDR1 GTSNPN and CDR2 SVGIG (reference sequence). The CDR3 consists of 12 residues. Trimming left V 0 bases short and J 6 bases short, with 8 bases between. The CDR3 loop reads CAWSVGSDGYTF. The CDR3 DNA follows: TGTGCCTGGAGTGTCGGCTCTGATGGCTACACCTTC.

This clonotype has just one count. The chain is built from TRBV20-1 and TRBJ2-2; tentative D call: TRBD2 (5 bases). The germline gives CDR1 DFQATT, CDR2 SNEGSKA (reference sequence). Trimming took 6 bases from V and 8 from J, leaving 16 bases between them. There are 13 residues in the CDR3. The CDR3, as DNA: TGCAGTGCCCGGCGGCTAGCCCCAGGGGAGCTGTTTTTT. Translating it yields CSARRLAPGELFF.

There are a few counts of this clonotype. The chain links TRBV6-1 to TRBJ2-7; 8 bases line up with TRBD1. CDR3 length: 16 amino acids. J was trimmed by 2 bases and V by 4 bases; bases with no gene match: 10. From germline, CDR1 is MNHNS and CDR2 SASEGT. DNA of the CDR3: TGTGCCAGCAGTGTGTCCCCCGGGACAGGCGCCTACGAGCAGTACTTC. Translation gives CASSVSPGTGAYEQYF.

This clonotype was detected many times. The chain carries TRBV15 and TRBJ1-1; no clear D gene. CDR3 length: 14 residues. Germline CDR1 is LNHNV and CDR2 is YYDKDF (reference sequence). V was pared by 0 bases and J by 5 bases, with 10 bases between. The CDR3 DNA reads as TGTGCCACCAGCAGAGAAAGAGGAGGGACTGAAGCTTTCTTT. This sequence encodes CATSRERGGTEAFF.

The V call is TRBV7-2, the J call TRBJ1-6; D might be TRBD1 (6 bases). CDR3 length: 14 amino acids. Trimming pared 7 bases from V and 6 bases from J, leaving 13 bases between. Per germline, CDR1 SGHTA and CDR2 FQGNSA. The CDR3 loop reads CASTPGQTNSPLHF. CDR3 nucleotide sequence: TGTGCCAGCACCCCCGGACAGACTAATTCACCCCTCCACTTT.

The sample holds a few counts of this clonotype. The J gene is TRBJ2-7, the V gene TRBV6-5; possibly TRBD1 for D (6 bases). Germline V lookup: CDR1 MNHEY, CDR2 SVGAGI. The CDR3 runs 14 residues. V dropped 2 bases and J dropped 8 bases, with 16 bases sitting between them. CDR3 amino acids: CASSYQPGRDKQYF. The CDR3 nucleotides are TGTGCCAGCAGTTACCAACCGGGTCGGGACAAGCAGTACTTC.

The CDR3 DNA is TGTGCCACCAGTCGGACTACTCTCAATGAGCAGTTCTTC. Residues: CATSRTTLNEQFF. This chain links TRBV24-1 with TRBJ2-1; a possible D gene is TRBD2 (6 bases). Germline lookup yields CDR1 KGHDR and CDR2 SFDVKD. The V end lost 6 bases, the J end lost 6 bases, and 11 bases lay between the germline ends. The CDR3 is 13 amino acids.

This clonotype occurred many times. J is TRBJ2-7 and V is TRBV20-1; D might be TRBD1 (6 bases). The CDR3 contains 13 residues. The germline V gene encodes CDR1 DFQATT and CDR2 SNEGSKA (reference sequence). The V end lost 7 bases, the J end lost 2 bases, and 15 bases lay between the germline ends. This CDR3 reads CSVTRGKAYEQYF. The CDR3 nucleotides read TGCAGTGTCACTAGGGGGAAGGCCTACGAGCAGTACTTC.